This T cell receptor (beta chain) stems from a study of prognosis after radiotherapy for stage I lung cancer. Study outcomes and limitations: In patients receiving stereotactic body radiation therapy, unique TCR clone counts fell afterward, median around 10,000 versus 6,900.

Node-negative disease was confirmed in all patients by CT and PET/CT, with no prior chemotherapy, radiotherapy or other malignancies. Using two-round multiplex PCR, the authors amplified TCR beta CDR3 from genomic DNA. Amplification in first-round PCR relied on primers specific to each TRBV and TRBJ gene. MiXCR, run by TCRdb on the multiplex PCR reads, gives a single entry per CDR3 protein. This sample has about 14,000 distinct CDR3 sequences, with roughly a quarter found just once. Deletions cut 3 bases from V and 7 bases from J, with 21 bases between. Germline V CDR1 and CDR2: DFQATT, SNEGSKA (reference sequence). This CDR3 comprises 15 residues. With respect to this clonotype: Antigen specificity is unknown.

The TCR originated in a donor at least 50 years old with non-small cell lung cancer. The J gene is TRBJ1-1, the V gene TRBV20-1; D perhaps matches TRBD1 (6 bases). Sequenced here: PBMCs, sampled before or after stereotactic body radiation therapy (not recorded which). The CDR3: CSARGHRGRTGEAFF. CDR3 bases: TGCAGTGCTAGGGGACATAGGGGGAGGACGGGTGAAGCTTTCTTT.